This TCR beta chain is drawn from a study of blood T cell repertoires in COVID-19. About the study: PBMCs, B-cell-depleted T cells, or T cells were the source of the cDNA or gDNA that made up the material.

TCRdb keeps only in-frame clones here, not all; method: immunoSEQ multiplex PCR. The sample lists fewer than 350,000 clones, roughly 88% occurring once. This CDR3 is 11 amino acids long. Germline values: CDR1 MNHEY, CDR2 SVGAGI. Trimming stripped 8 bases from V and 3 bases from J, with 8 bases between. The chain links TRBV6-5 to TRBJ2-7; weak D call: TRBD2 (6 bases). This receptor was taken from a man aged 18 to 35 with active or convalescent COVID-19. The sequencing input was peripheral blood. The CDR3 bases are TGTGCCAGCCGGGGGTTCTACGAGCAGTACTTC. It codes for CASRGFYEQYF.